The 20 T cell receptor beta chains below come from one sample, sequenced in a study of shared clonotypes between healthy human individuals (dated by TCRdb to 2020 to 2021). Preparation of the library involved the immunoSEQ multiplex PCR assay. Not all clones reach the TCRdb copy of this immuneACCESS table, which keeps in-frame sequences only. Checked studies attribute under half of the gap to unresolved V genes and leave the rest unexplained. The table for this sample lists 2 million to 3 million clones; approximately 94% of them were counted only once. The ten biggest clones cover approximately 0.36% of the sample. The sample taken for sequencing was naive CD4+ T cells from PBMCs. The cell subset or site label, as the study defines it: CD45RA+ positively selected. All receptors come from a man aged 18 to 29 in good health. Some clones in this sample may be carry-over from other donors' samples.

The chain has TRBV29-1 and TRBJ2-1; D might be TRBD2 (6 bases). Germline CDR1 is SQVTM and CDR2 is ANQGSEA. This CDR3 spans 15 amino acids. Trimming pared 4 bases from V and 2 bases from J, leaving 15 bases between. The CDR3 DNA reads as TGCAGCGTTGTGTGGGCTAGCGAGGCCTACAATGAGCAGTTCTTC. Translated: CSVVWASEAYNEQFF.

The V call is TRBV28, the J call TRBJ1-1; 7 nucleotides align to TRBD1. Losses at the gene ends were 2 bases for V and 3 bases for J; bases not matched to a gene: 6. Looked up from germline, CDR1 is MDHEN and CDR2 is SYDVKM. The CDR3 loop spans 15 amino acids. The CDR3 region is CASSLGRRGYTEAFF. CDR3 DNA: TGTGCCAGCAGTTTAGGTCGCAGGGGGTACACTGAAGCTTTCTTT.

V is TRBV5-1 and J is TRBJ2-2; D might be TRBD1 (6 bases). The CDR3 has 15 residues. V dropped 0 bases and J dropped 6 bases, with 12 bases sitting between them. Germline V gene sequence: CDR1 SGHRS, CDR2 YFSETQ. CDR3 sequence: CASSLGMGQSGELFF. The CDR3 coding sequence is TGCGCCAGCAGCTTGGGGATGGGACAATCCGGGGAGCTGTTTTTT.

CDR3 loop: CASSQNRRSRDEQYF. CDR3 nucleotides: TGTGCCAGCAGCCAGAACAGGAGGTCGAGGGACGAGCAGTACTTC. The gene calls are TRBV14 and TRBJ2-7; D possibly uses TRBD1 or TRBD2 (5 bases each). Per germline, CDR1 SGHDN and CDR2 FVKESK. The V gene lost 3 bases and the J gene lost 5 bases, with 17 bases spanning the gap. The CDR3 length is 15 residues.

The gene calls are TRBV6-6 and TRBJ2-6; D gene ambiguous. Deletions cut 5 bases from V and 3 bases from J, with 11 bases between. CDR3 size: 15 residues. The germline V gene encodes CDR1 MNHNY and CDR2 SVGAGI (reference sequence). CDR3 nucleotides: TGTGCCAGCAGTCCTATAGTCAGTGGGGCCAACGTCCTGACTTTC. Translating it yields CASSPIVSGANVLTF.

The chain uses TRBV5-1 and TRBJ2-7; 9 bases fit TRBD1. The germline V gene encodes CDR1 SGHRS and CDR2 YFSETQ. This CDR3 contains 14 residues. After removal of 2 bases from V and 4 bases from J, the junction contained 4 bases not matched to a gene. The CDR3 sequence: CASSFPGTGYEQYF. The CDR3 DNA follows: TGCGCCAGCAGCTTTCCCGGGACAGGGTACGAGCAGTACTTC.

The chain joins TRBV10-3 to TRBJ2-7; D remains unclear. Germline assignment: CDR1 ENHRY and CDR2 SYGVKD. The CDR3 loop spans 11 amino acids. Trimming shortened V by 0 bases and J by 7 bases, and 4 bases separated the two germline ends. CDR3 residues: CAISESLEQYF. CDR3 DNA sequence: TGTGCCATCAGTGAGTCTTTGGAGCAGTACTTC.

CDR3: CASSDLGGAYEQYF. The CDR3 DNA sequence: TGTGCCAGCAGTGATTTGGGGGGGGCCTACGAGCAGTACTTC. This rearrangement joins TRBV2 to TRBJ2-7; 7 bases align to TRBD2. Trimming at V came to 3 bases and at J to 2 bases, leaving 4 bases not matched to a gene. The CDR3 spans 14 residues. Germline assignment: CDR1 SNHLY and CDR2 FYNNEI.

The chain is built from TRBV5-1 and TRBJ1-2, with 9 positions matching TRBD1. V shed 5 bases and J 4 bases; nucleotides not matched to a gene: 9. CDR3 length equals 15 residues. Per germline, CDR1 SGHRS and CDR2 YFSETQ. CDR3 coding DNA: TGCGCCAGCAGAAACCTATCGGGACAGGGCTATGGCTACACCTTC. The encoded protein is CASRNLSGQGYGYTF.

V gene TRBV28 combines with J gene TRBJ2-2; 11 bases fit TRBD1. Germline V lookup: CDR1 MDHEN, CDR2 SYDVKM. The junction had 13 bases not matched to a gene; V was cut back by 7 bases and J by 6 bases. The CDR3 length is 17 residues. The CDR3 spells CASIQSPGTGGPGELFF. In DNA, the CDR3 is TGTGCCAGCATCCAATCCCCCGGGACAGGGGGACCCGGGGAGCTGTTTTTT.

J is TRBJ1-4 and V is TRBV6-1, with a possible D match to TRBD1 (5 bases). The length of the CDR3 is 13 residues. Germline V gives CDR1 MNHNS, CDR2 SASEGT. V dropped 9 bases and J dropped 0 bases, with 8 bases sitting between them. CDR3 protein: CASDRTTNEKLFF. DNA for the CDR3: TGTGCCAGTGACAGAACAACTAATGAAAAACTGTTTTTT.

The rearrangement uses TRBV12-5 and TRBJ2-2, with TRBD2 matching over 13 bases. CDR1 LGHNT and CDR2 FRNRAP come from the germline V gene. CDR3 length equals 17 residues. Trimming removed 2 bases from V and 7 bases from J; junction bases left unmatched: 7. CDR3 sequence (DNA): TGTGCTAGTGGTTTGCCCCGGACTAGCGGGAGTGGCGGGGAGCTGTTTTTT. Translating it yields CASGLPRTSGSGGELFF.

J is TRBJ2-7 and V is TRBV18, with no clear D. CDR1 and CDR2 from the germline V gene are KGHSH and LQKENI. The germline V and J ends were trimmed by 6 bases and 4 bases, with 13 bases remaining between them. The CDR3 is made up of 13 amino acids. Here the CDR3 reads CASSPGGQYEQYF. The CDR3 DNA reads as TGTGCCAGCTCTCCCGGCGGTCAGTACGAGCAGTACTTC.

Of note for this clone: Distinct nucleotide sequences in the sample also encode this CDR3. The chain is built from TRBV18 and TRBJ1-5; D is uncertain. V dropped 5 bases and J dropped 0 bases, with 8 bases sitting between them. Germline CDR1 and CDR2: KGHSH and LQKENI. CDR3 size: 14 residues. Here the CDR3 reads CASSGGNSNQPQHF. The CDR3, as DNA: TGTGCCAGCTCAGGCGGGAATAGCAATCAGCCCCAGCATTTT.

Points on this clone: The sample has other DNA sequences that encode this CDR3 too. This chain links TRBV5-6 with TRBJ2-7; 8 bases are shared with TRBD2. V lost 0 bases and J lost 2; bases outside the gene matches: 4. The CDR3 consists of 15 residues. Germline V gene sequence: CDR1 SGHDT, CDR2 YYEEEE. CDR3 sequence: CASSLGGTRAYEQYF. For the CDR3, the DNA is TGTGCCAGCAGCTTGGGGGGGACTAGGGCCTACGAGCAGTACTTC.

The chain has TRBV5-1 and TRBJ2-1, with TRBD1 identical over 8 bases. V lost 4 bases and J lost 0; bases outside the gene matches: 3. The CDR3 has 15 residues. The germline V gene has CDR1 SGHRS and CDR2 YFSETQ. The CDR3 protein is CASSEQGDSYNEQFF. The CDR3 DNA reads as TGCGCCAGCAGCGAACAGGGGGACTCCTACAATGAGCAGTTCTTC. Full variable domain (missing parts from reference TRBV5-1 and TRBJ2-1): KAGVTQTPRYLIKTRGQQVTLSCSPISGHRSVSWYQQTPGQGLQFLFEYFSETQRNKGNFPGRFSGRQFSNSRSEMNVSTLELGDSALYLCASSEQGDSYNEQFFGPGTRLTVL.

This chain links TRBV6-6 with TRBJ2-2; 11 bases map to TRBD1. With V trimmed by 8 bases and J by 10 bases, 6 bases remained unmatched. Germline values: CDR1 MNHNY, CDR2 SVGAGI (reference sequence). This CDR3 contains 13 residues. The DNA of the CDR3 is TGTGCCAGCCGTGTGGACAGGGGGCTGGAGCTGTTTTTT. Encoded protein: CASRVDRGLELFF.

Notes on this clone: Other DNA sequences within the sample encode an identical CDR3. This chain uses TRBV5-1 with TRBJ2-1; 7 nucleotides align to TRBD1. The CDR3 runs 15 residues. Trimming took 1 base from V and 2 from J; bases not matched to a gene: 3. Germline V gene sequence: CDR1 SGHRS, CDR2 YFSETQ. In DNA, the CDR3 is TGCGCCAGCAGCTTGCGCCAGGGGGCCTACAATGAGCAGTTCTTC. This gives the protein CASSLRQGAYNEQFF.

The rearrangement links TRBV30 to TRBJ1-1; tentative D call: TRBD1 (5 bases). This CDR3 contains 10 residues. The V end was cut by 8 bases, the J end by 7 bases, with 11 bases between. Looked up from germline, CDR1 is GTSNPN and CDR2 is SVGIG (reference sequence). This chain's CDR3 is CAGTVREAFF. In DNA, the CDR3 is TGTGCCGGGACGGTCCGTGAAGCTTTCTTT.

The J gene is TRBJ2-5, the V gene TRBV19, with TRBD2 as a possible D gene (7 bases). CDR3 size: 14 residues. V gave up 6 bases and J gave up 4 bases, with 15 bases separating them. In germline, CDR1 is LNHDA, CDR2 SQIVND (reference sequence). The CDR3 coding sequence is TGTGCCAGTAGAGAACCGGGGGGCCGAGAGACCCAGTACTTC. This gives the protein CASREPGGRETQYF.